Below are 25 T cell receptor beta chains sequenced from a single sample in a study of CD8 T cells in ankylosing spondylitis (dated by TCRdb to 2015 to 2018). Overall study outcomes, separate from this receptor: Blood from ankylosing spondylitis patients appeared to be characterized by a TCR beta motif made up of seven or eight highly homologous amino acid variants.

These receptors have no known antigen. Libraries were made using 5' RACE. Sequencer: Illumina HiSeq 2500. The raw public reads went through TCRdb reprocessing: fastp at Q25, MiXCR clone calling, in-frame beta chains kept. Here each entry gathers all rows of one CDR3 protein and keeps the most common genes and DNA. Counted in this sample were some 800,000 distinct CDR3 sequences; 10% to 15% of them appeared once. 0.51% of the sample comes from the top ten. The sample taken for sequencing was blood, either unsorted or a sorted T cell fraction (not recorded which). Source of these receptors: a male donor with ankylosing spondylitis.

Remarks on this clonotype: Relative to the germline gene, one junction end is altered; a read error may explain this. CDR3 protein: CASSFRSGRISYNEQLF. CDR3 DNA: TGTGCCAGCAGCTTCCGTAGCGGGAGAATATCCTACAATGAGCAGCTCTTC. This chain links TRBV7-2 with TRBJ2-1; TRBD2 aligns across 9 bases. Germline V gives CDR1 SGHTA, CDR2 FQGNSA. The CDR3 runs to 17 residues.

This chain uses TRBV6-1 with TRBJ2-1; perhaps TRBD2 as D (5 bases). V lost 6 bases and J 4 bases, leaving 13 bases between the germline ends. Germline CDR1 reads MNHNS; CDR2 reads SASEGT. The CDR3 has 14 residues. This chain's CDR3 is CASSPRRAYNEQFF. CDR3 sequence (DNA): TGTGCCAGCAGCCCCCGGCGGGCATACAATGAGCAGTTCTTC.

This clonotype showed up many times. V gene TRBV6-6 combines with J gene TRBJ2-7, with D maybe TRBD2 (6 bases). This CDR3 is 12 amino acids long. V was trimmed by 6 bases and J by 4 bases, leaving 10 bases between them. Germline lookup yields CDR1 MNHNY and CDR2 SVGAGI (reference sequence). CDR3 amino acids: CASRETSYEQYF. The CDR3 region has the DNA TGTGCCAGCAGGGAGACTAGTTACGAGCAGTACTTC.

The CDR3 DNA is TGCAGCGTTGAACGCCTAGCGGGGACCCCGAACACCGGGGAGCTGTTTTTT. As protein: CSVERLAGTPNTGELFF. The rearrangement links TRBV29-1 to TRBJ2-2; the match to TRBD2 covers 9 bases. This CDR3 contains 17 residues. CDR1 and CDR2 from the germline V gene are SQVTM and ANQGSEA. Trimming removed 2 bases from V and 0 bases from J; junction bases left unmatched: 7.

The chain combines TRBV6-5 with TRBJ1-5; TRBD1 matches at 7 bases. CDR1 MNHEY and CDR2 SVGAGI come from the germline V gene. V lost 2 bases, J lost 4 bases, and 8 bases stayed unmatched. The CDR3 runs 16 residues. The CDR3 DNA follows: TGTGCCAGCAGTTACACCGGGCCAGGGGGTAATCAGCCCCAGCATTTT. Protein: CASSYTGPGGNQPQHF.

This clonotype showed up many times. The V and J genes are TRBV4-1 and TRBJ2-2, with no clear D. CDR1 and CDR2 (germline): MGHRA, YSYEKL. The CDR3 is 15 residues long. V lost 1 base, J lost 5 bases, and 11 bases lay in between. CDR3 residues: CASSQGPLRTGELFF. In DNA form, the CDR3 reads TGCGCCAGCAGCCAAGGGCCCCTGCGGACCGGGGAGCTGTTTTTT.

This clonotype was observed a handful of times. The genes are TRBV4-3 and TRBJ1-4; D not certain. From germline, CDR1 is LGHNA and CDR2 YSLEER. This CDR3 has 17 residues. V shed 2 bases and J shed 3 bases, with 16 bases lying between them. The CDR3 loop is CASSQRSLGWANEKLFF. The DNA for the CDR3 is TGCGCCAGCAGCCAAAGATCCTTGGGGTGGGCTAATGAAAAACTGTTTTTT.

V and J are TRBV7-2 and TRBJ1-2; D gene unclear. This CDR3 has 14 residues. V lost 2 bases, J lost 1 base, and 8 bases lay in between. Germline CDR1 SGHTA, CDR2 FQGNSA. For the CDR3, the DNA is TGTGCCAGCAGCTTATGGGGTTTTAACTATGGCTACACCTTC. Encoded protein: CASSLWGFNYGYTF.

This clonotype was counted only a few times. The J gene is TRBJ1-2, the V gene TRBV7-2; 11 bases map to TRBD1. The CDR3 has 16 amino acids. Germline CDR1 is SGHTA and CDR2 is FQGNSA. The V segment lost 3 bases and the J segment 6 bases; nucleotides outside the gene matches: 9. This CDR3 reads CASSFPRGTGGNGYTF. In DNA form, the CDR3 reads TGTGCCAGCAGCTTTCCGCGAGGGACAGGGGGGAATGGCTACACCTTC.

This clonotype was seen ten or more times. The gene calls are TRBV4-3 and TRBJ2-5; D uncertain. With 4 bases removed from V and 8 bases from J, the gap between germline ends came to 14 bases. Germline V gives CDR1 LGHNA, CDR2 YSLEER. This CDR3 comprises 13 residues. As DNA, the CDR3 is TGCGCCAGCAGCCTTTCCCGGTCGTCTACCCAGTACTTC. Translation gives CASSLSRSSTQYF.

At least ten counts were recorded for this clonotype. V usage is TRBV29-1 and J usage is TRBJ2-7, with D possibly TRBD2 on 5 matching bases. V was pared by 4 bases and J by 2 bases, with 12 bases between. There are 13 residues in the CDR3. Germline-derived CDR1 and CDR2 are SQVTM and ANQGSEA. The CDR3 here is CSVVGSGTYEQYF. As DNA, the CDR3 is TGCAGCGTTGTAGGGTCGGGGACCTACGAGCAGTACTTC.

CDR3: CASSLSTSGTETQYF. In DNA, the CDR3 is TGTGCCAGCAGTTTATCGACTAGCGGGACGGAGACCCAGTACTTC. The rearrangement uses TRBV27 and TRBJ2-5; 11 nucleotides agree with TRBD2. The CDR3 runs to 15 residues. Looked up from germline, CDR1 is MNHEY and CDR2 is SMNVEV (reference sequence). V was pared by 0 bases and J by 5 bases, with 2 bases of the junction left unmatched.

This clonotype was found many times. V usage is TRBV12-3 or TRBV12-4 and J usage is TRBJ2-5, with D possibly TRBD2 on 5 matching bases. The CDR3 totals 13 residues. V lost 4 bases and J 1 base, leaving 7 bases between the germline ends. The DNA for the CDR3 is TGTGCCAGCAGTTGGAGGAGCCAAGAGACCCAGTACTTC. It yields the protein CASSWRSQETQYF.

The V and J genes are TRBV2 and TRBJ2-1; perhaps TRBD2 as D (6 bases). The CDR3 runs to 12 residues. Germline V gene data show CDR1 as SNHLY and CDR2 as FYNNEI. The V and J ends lost 1 base and 10 bases respectively, with 8 bases between them. This chain's CDR3 is CASSEGRGEQFF. The CDR3 nucleotides are TGTGCCAGCAGTGAAGGTCGGGGGGAGCAGTTCTTC.

This clonotype was counted only a few times. The rearrangement joins TRBV12-3 or TRBV12-4 to TRBJ1-2, with 8 nucleotides matching TRBD1. Trimming cost V 5 bases and J 1 base; bases outside gene matches: 9. There are 16 residues in the CDR3. The CDR3 sequence: CASSPRTGMGNYGYTF. CDR3 nucleotide sequence: TGTGCCAGCAGTCCCCGGACAGGGATGGGTAACTATGGCTACACCTTC.

This sequence joins TRBV2 and TRBJ2-3; TRBD2 aligns across 8 bases. Germline CDR1 and CDR2: SNHLY and FYNNEI. This CDR3 is 16 amino acids long. J was trimmed by 2 bases and V by 4 bases; bases with no gene match: 8. The CDR3 spells CASSAGLAAITDTQYF. CDR3 DNA: TGTGCCAGCAGTGCCGGACTAGCAGCGATCACAGATACGCAGTATTTT.

The V and J genes are TRBV20-1 and TRBJ2-3; possible D gene TRBD1, 6 bases. The CDR3 sequence is 13 residues long. Deletions cut 3 bases from V and 8 bases from J, with 15 bases between. The germline gives CDR1 DFQATT, CDR2 SNEGSKA (reference sequence). CDR3 nucleotide sequence: TGCAGTGCTAGTGACTGGGGGCCTGGTACGCAGTATTTT. Amino acid sequence: CSASDWGPGTQYF.

This clonotype turned up a few times. The chain couples TRBV7-2 to TRBJ1-5; 7 positions match TRBD1. J was trimmed by 6 bases and V by 3 bases; bases with no gene match: 8. This CDR3 has 15 residues. Germline V gives CDR1 SGHTA, CDR2 FQGNSA. CDR3 in DNA: TGTGCCAGCAGCTTTAGAGGGGGCGCGGGTCAGCCCCAGCATTTT. This codes for CASSFRGGAGQPQHF. The full variable domain, completed using reference TRBV7-2 and TRBJ1-5, is GAGVSQSPSNKVTEKGKDVELRCDPISGHTALYWYRQSLGQGLEFLIYFQGNSAPDKSGLPSDRFSAERTGGSVSTLTIQRTQQEDSAVYLCASSFRGGAGQPQHFGDGTRLSIL.

This clonotype was seen a handful of times. This chain uses TRBV29-1 with TRBJ1-2; the match to TRBD1 covers 7 bases. Trimming removed 5 bases from V and 7 bases from J; junction bases left unmatched: 19. This CDR3 region has 16 residues. Germline loops: CDR1 SQVTM, CDR2 ANQGSEA. The CDR3 sequence is CSVRPLFFRGQSGYTF. CDR3 sequence (DNA): TGCAGCGTTAGGCCCCTTTTTTTTAGGGGGCAATCTGGCTACACCTTC. Supplemented by reference TRBV29-1 and TRBJ1-2, the full variable domain reads SAVISQKPSRDICQRGTSLTIQCQVDSQVTMMFWYRQQPGQSLTLIATANQGSEATYESGFVIDKFPISRPNLTFSTLTVSNMSPEDSSIYLCSVRPLFFRGQSGYTFGSGTRLTVV.

This clonotype was detected many times. This sequence joins TRBV4-1 and TRBJ1-2; 7 bases match TRBD1. Germline trimming cut 9 bases from V and 3 bases from J; bases unmatched to any gene: 13. Germline V lookup: CDR1 MGHRA, CDR2 YSYEKL. The CDR3 spans 15 residues. CDR3 sequence reads: CASQVVWDSYYGYTF. CDR3 DNA sequence: TGCGCCAGTCAGGTCGTGTGGGACAGCTACTATGGCTACACCTTC.

A few counts support this clonotype. V usage is TRBV7-9 and J usage is TRBJ1-4; maybe TRBD1 (6 bases). From germline, CDR1 is SEHNR and CDR2 FQNEAQ (reference sequence). Trimming pared 4 bases from V and 8 bases from J, leaving 20 bases between. The CDR3 spans 16 residues. In nucleotides, the CDR3 is TGTGCCAGCAGCTCAAGACTGACAGGACTAGGGGAAAAACTGTTTTTT. It is translated as CASSSRLTGLGEKLFF.

V is TRBV20-1 and J is TRBJ2-7; TRBD2 aligns across 10 bases. Germline CDR1 is DFQATT and CDR2 is SNEGSKA (reference sequence). The J segment lost 4 bases and the V segment lost 4 bases, leaving 4 bases of the junction unmatched. The CDR3 is 13 residues long. The DNA of the CDR3 is TGCAGTGCTACCAGCGGGAGGGTATACGAGCAGTACTTC. Translated, it gives CSATSGRVYEQYF.

The rearrangement links TRBV6-1 to TRBJ1-2; possibly TRBD1 for D (5 bases). CDR1 is MNHNS, CDR2 SASEGT, per germline. This CDR3 has 15 amino acids. V gave up 6 bases and J gave up 4 bases, with 18 bases separating them. CDR3 DNA: TGTGCCAGCAGCCCAACTTGGCAGGGTAGCTATGGCTACACCTTC. Protein sequence: CASSPTWQGSYGYTF.

This rearrangement joins TRBV21-1 to TRBJ2-3. TRBV21-1 is marked as a pseudogene. This CDR3 has 14 amino acids. The CDR3 here is CASSKGEGTDTQYF. For the CDR3, the DNA is TGTGCCAGCAGCAAAGGAGAGGGCACAGATACGCAGTATTTT.

This rearrangement joins TRBV6-2 or TRBV6-3 to TRBJ1-2; 7 bases match TRBD1. Germline loops: CDR1 MNHEY, CDR2 SVGEGT. J lost 5 bases, V lost 6 bases, and 9 bases had no gene match. The CDR3 runs to 14 residues. CDR3 DNA sequence: TGTGCCAGCAGAGCAACAGGGGATCTATATGGCTACACCTTC. Protein: CASRATGDLYGYTF.